One and the same sample provided the 19 T cell receptor beta chains below, sequenced in a study of T cell responses to AZD1222 COVID-19 vaccine. Sequencing was performed with immunoSEQ multiplex PCR; in TCRdb, only in-frame clones are kept and a portion is missing. The top ten clones hold 4% to 4.5% of a sample with 120,000 or so clones, more than 80% of them seen once. This sample comprised peripheral blood, obtained 28 days after the second dose of the MenACWY control vaccine. These receptors were taken from an adult who received the MenACWY meningococcal vaccine as a control.

The rearrangement links TRBV7-2 to TRBJ1-1; tentatively, D is TRBD1 (6 bases). Trimming left V 5 bases short and J 4 bases short, with 14 bases between. The CDR3 extends over 14 amino acids. Germline-derived CDR1 and CDR2 are SGHTA and FQGNSA. CDR3 region: CASSPGGASTEAFF. The CDR3 DNA reads TGTGCCAGCAGCCCGGGGGGGGCCAGCACTGAAGCTTTCTTT.

V and J are TRBV15 and TRBJ2-1; TRBD2 is a possible D gene (5 bases). The CDR3 runs to 14 residues. V lost 8 bases to trimming and J lost 6 bases, with 17 bases between them. Germline V gene sequence: CDR1 LNHNV, CDR2 YYDKDF (reference sequence). The CDR3 is CATARAAGGNEQFF. In DNA form, the CDR3 reads TGTGCCACCGCGCGGGCCGCCGGTGGCAATGAGCAGTTCTTC.

The chain couples TRBV7-9 to TRBJ2-2; 7 bases agree with TRBD1. This CDR3 is built from 19 residues. The germline gives CDR1 SEHNR, CDR2 FQNEAQ (reference sequence). The junction had 13 bases not matched to a gene; V was cut back by 2 bases and J by 1 base. The DNA for the CDR3 is TGTGCCAGCAGCTTACTAACCGGGACAGATATATTGAACACCGGGGAGCTGTTTTTT. Protein: CASSLLTGTDILNTGELFF.

The chain is built from TRBV12-5 and TRBJ1-1; D is unresolved. Germline V gene data show CDR1 as LGHNT and CDR2 as FRNRAP. The CDR3 runs 13 residues. The V gene lost 3 bases and the J gene lost 1 base, with 6 bases spanning the gap. The CDR3 nucleotides read TGTGCTAGTGGTTTATCACCGAACACTGAAGCTTTCTTT. This codes for CASGLSPNTEAFF.

J is TRBJ1-6 and V is TRBV25-1, with D hard to call. V lost 0 bases, J lost 10 bases, and 7 bases lay in between. The germline CDR1 and CDR2 sequences are MGHDK and SYGVNS. The CDR3 covers 13 residues. The CDR3 sequence: CASSEYVGSPLHF. CDR3 in DNA: TGTGCCAGCAGTGAATACGTCGGATCACCCCTCCACTTT.

This chain joins TRBV21-1 and TRBJ1-4. TRBV21-1 corresponds to a pseudogene. This CDR3 has 15 amino acids. Written as DNA, the CDR3 is TGTGCCAGCAGGGGGCTGGGGAGCTCTAATGAAAAACTGTTTTTT. Encoded protein: CASRGLGSSNEKLFF.

This clone occurred a few times. V usage is TRBV7-6 and J usage is TRBJ2-1, with 8 bases lining up with TRBD2. The CDR3 consists of 15 residues. V was clipped by 5 bases and J by 5 bases; unmatched bases: 8. Germline assignment: CDR1 SGHVS and CDR2 FNYEAQ. The DNA for the CDR3 is TGTGCCAGCAGCCCCGGGGGGGGGTTAGACAATGAGCAGTTCTTC. It codes for CASSPGGGLDNEQFF. The entire variable domain, with the rest obtained from reference TRBV7-6 and TRBJ2-1, is as follows: GAGVSQSPRYKVTKRGQDVALRCDPISGHVSLYWYRQALGQGPEFLTYFNYEAQQDKSGLPNDRFSAERPEGSISTLTIQRTEQRDSAMYRCASSPGGGLDNEQFFGPGTRLTVL.

The rearrangement uses TRBV27 and TRBJ1-1; weak D call: TRBD1 (5 bases). The germline V gene encodes CDR1 MNHEY and CDR2 SMNVEV (reference sequence). The CDR3 covers 12 residues. The V end lost 8 bases, the J end lost 1 base, and 8 bases lay between the germline ends. The CDR3, as DNA: TGTGCCAGCGCAACAGGGAACACTGAAGCTTTCTTT. This sequence encodes CASATGNTEAFF.

The chain has TRBV5-1 and TRBJ1-3, with D unresolved. CDR3 length: 16 amino acids. The V and J ends lost 4 bases and 0 bases respectively, with 14 bases between them. CDR1 and CDR2 from the germline V gene are SGHRS and YFSETQ. CDR3 nucleotides: TGCGCCAGCAGCCCGCGTGGCCCAAGCTCTGGAAACACCATATATTTT. Protein product: CASSPRGPSSGNTIYF.

This clone was found once. This chain links TRBV11-2 with TRBJ2-1, with D perhaps matching TRBD1 (6 bases). V dropped 3 bases and J dropped 4 bases, with 7 bases sitting between them. The CDR3 spans 13 residues. Germline CDR1 SGHAT, CDR2 FQNNGV. The CDR3 DNA is TGTGCCAGCAGCTTTGGACAGTACAATGAGCAGTTCTTC. Translation gives CASSFGQYNEQFF.

This clone was recorded only once. V gene TRBV27 combines with J gene TRBJ2-5, with TRBD1 as a possible D gene (6 bases). V lost 3 bases and J lost 1, with 12 bases in between. The CDR3 runs 15 residues. Germline values: CDR1 MNHEY, CDR2 SMNVEV (reference sequence). The CDR3, as DNA: TGTGCCAGCAGTTTGCAGGGGAACTTCCAAGAGACCCAGTACTTC. Translating gives CASSLQGNFQETQYF.

The gene calls are TRBV7-6 and TRBJ2-3, with no clear D. In germline, CDR1 is SGHVS, CDR2 FNYEAQ. The CDR3 length is 13 residues. V lost 1 base, J lost 6 bases, and 8 bases lay in between. CDR3 sequence reads: CASSLVEVDTQYF. The CDR3 DNA sequence: TGTGCCAGCAGCTTAGTAGAAGTGGATACGCAGTATTTT.

The CDR3 reads CASSLTSGGAMGTQYF. The DNA of the CDR3 is TGCGCCAGCAGCTTGACTAGCGGGGGGGCAATGGGGACCCAGTACTTC. This rearrangement joins TRBV5-1 to TRBJ2-5; 13 bases line up with TRBD2. The germline CDR1 and CDR2 sequences are SGHRS and YFSETQ. The CDR3 length is 16 residues. After removal of 1 base from V and 7 bases from J, the junction contained 7 bases not matched to a gene.

This sequence joins TRBV14 and TRBJ1-1; a weak D match, TRBD1 (6 bases). Germline values: CDR1 SGHDN, CDR2 FVKESK. The length of the CDR3 is 14 residues. V shed 3 bases and J shed 0 bases, with 8 bases lying between them. The CDR3 bases are TGTGCCAGCAGCCACAGGACAGTGAACACTGAAGCTTTCTTT. It is translated as CASSHRTVNTEAFF.

This chain connects TRBV6-5 to TRBJ2-3; 7 bases match TRBD1. CDR1 and CDR2 from the germline V gene are MNHEY and SVGAGI. Unmatched junction bases numbered 5, after V lost 6 bases and J lost 2 bases. The CDR3 consists of 14 residues. CDR3 coding DNA: TGTGCCAGCAGGTGGGGACAGAACACAGATACGCAGTATTTT. It codes for CASRWGQNTDTQYF.

The chain carries TRBV27 and TRBJ2-1; 13 positions agree with TRBD2. V gave up 5 bases and J gave up 0 bases; unmatched junction bases: 4. The CDR3 extends over 17 amino acids. Germline V gene data show CDR1 as MNHEY and CDR2 as SMNVEV (reference sequence). CDR3 coding DNA: TGTGCCAGCAGTCCTTGGACTAGCGGGAGCTCCTACAATGAGCAGTTCTTC. Its translation is CASSPWTSGSSYNEQFF.

The chain uses TRBV10-3 and TRBJ2-1; possibly TRBD2 for D (5 bases). Germline assignment: CDR1 ENHRY and CDR2 SYGVKD. Trimming removed 5 bases from V and 5 bases from J, with 13 bases in between. This CDR3 region has 14 residues. The CDR3 region has the DNA TGTGCCATCAGTTGGGATTTTAGCGACAATGAGCAGTTCTTC. Amino acids: CAISWDFSDNEQFF.

Details on this clone: In the same sample, other DNA sequences code for this CDR3. For the CDR3, the DNA is TGTGCCAGCTCACCGTCAGGCGTCACAGATACGCAGTATTTT. This translates into CASSPSGVTDTQYF. The chain has TRBV18 and TRBJ2-3; unclear D gene. CDR1 is KGHSH and CDR2 is LQKENI in the germline V gene. Trimming removed 3 bases from V and 2 bases from J, with 9 bases in between. The CDR3 consists of 14 residues.

The CDR3 sequence: CASSLDSVSYEQYV. Written as DNA, the CDR3 is TGTGCCAGCAGCTTAGATTCGGTCTCCTACGAGCAGTACGTC. This chain links TRBV11-2 with TRBJ2-7, with unresolved D. The CDR3 is 14 amino acids. From germline, CDR1 is SGHAT and CDR2 FQNNGV. The V and J ends lost 0 bases and 0 bases respectively, with 6 bases between them.